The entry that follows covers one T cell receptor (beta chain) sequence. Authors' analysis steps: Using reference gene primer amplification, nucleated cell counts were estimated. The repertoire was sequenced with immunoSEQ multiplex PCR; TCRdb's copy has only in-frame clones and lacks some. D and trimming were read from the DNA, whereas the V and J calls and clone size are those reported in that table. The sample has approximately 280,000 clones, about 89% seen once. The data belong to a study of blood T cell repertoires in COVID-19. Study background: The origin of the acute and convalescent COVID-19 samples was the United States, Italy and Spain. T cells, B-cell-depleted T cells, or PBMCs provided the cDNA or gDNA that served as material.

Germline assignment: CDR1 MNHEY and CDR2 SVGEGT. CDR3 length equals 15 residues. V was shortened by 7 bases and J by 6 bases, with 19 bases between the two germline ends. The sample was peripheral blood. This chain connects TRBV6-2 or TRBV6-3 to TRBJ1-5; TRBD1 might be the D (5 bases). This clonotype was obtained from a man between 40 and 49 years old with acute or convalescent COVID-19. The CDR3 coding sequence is TGTGCCAGCACCCCGGGGGGAAGCAGAGGTCAGCCCCAGCATTTT. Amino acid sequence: CASTPGGSRGQPQHF.